The 14 T cell receptor beta chains given below trace back to one sample, sequenced in a study of shared clonotypes between healthy human individuals. The assay was immunoSEQ multiplex PCR, and TCRdb's table has in-frame clones only and misses some. Among some 2.4 million clones listed, roughly 93% were seen once. The source material was naive CD4+ T cells from PBMCs. Stated subset: CD45RA+ positively selected. The receptors come from a young man in good health. Some clones in this sample may be carry-over from other donors' samples.

The chain combines TRBV5-1 with TRBJ2-1, with a weak D call TRBD2 (6 bases). The length of the CDR3 is 13 residues. CDR1 is SGHRS, CDR2 YFSETQ, per germline. V was trimmed by 4 bases and J by 5 bases, leaving 10 bases between them. The CDR3 bases are TGCGCCAGCAGCGTCGGGACTCACAATGAGCAGTTCTTC. Protein product: CASSVGTHNEQFF.

About this clone itself: The sample carries other DNA sequences with the same CDR3. V gene TRBV9 combines with J gene TRBJ2-3; 11 bases are a match to TRBD2. Looked up from germline, CDR1 is SGDLS and CDR2 is YYNGEE. The CDR3 has 15 amino acids. The V and J ends lost 2 bases and 4 bases, in that order; junction bases with no gene match: 3. CDR3 sequence (DNA): TGTGCCAGCAGCGTTAGACTAGCGGGATCAGATACGCAGTATTTT. Amino acid sequence: CASSVRLAGSDTQYF. Full variable domain (missing parts from reference TRBV9 and TRBJ2-3): DSGVTQTPKHLITATGQRVTLRCSPRSGDLSVYWYQQSLDQGLQFLIQYYNGEERAKGNILERFSAQQFPDLHSELNLSSLELGDSALYFCASSVRLAGSDTQYFGPGTRLTVL.

The V call is TRBV7-6, the J call TRBJ2-5; D may be TRBD1 (6 bases). Between the trimmed V and J ends, which lost 1 base and 11 bases, there was a span of 17 bases. CDR3 size: 14 residues. Germline V gives CDR1 SGHVS, CDR2 FNYEAQ. The chain's CDR3 is CASSLVSGSGEQYF. The CDR3 DNA reads as TGTGCCAGCAGCTTAGTGTCAGGGTCAGGGGAGCAGTACTTC.

The chain combines TRBV7-2 with TRBJ2-1, with 7 bases aligning to TRBD2. V trimming: 6 bases; J trimming: 7 bases; junction bases outside the gene matches: 15. The germline CDR1 and CDR2 sequences are SGHTA and FQGNSA. CDR3 length: 16 amino acids. The CDR3 spells CASSRQSGGGLNEQFF. The CDR3 DNA follows: TGTGCCAGCAGTCGCCAGTCGGGCGGGGGTTTAAATGAGCAGTTCTTC.

The gene calls are TRBV11-2 and TRBJ1-1; D unresolved. Per the germline V gene, CDR1 is SGHAT and CDR2 is FQNNGV. V lost 5 bases and J 1 base, leaving 11 bases between the germline ends. The CDR3 has 14 residues. Written as DNA, the CDR3 is TGTGCCAGCAGCGCACTGCTGGGGAACACTGAAGCTTTCTTT. It encodes CASSALLGNTEAFF.

The CDR3 sequence is CAWARTGGGYGYTF. The DNA of the CDR3 is TGTGCCTGGGCCCGGACAGGGGGTGGCTATGGCTACACCTTC. V gene TRBV30 combines with J gene TRBJ1-2; 10 bases agree with TRBD1. The germline CDR1 and CDR2 sequences are GTSNPN and SVGIG (reference sequence). V trimming: 5 bases; J trimming: 4 bases; junction bases outside the gene matches: 7. This CDR3 contains 14 residues.

This chain uses TRBV7-9 with TRBJ1-1; D call uncertain. Germline CDR1 reads SEHNR; CDR2 reads FQNEAQ (reference sequence). CDR3 length equals 17 residues. Trimming left V 5 bases short and J 1 base short, with 20 bases between. CDR3 in amino acids: CASSHPRTSPGNTEAFF. In DNA form, the CDR3 reads TGTGCCAGCAGCCACCCCCGCACCTCACCCGGGAACACTGAAGCTTTCTTT. Full variable domain (rest looked up from reference TRBV7-9 and TRBJ1-1): DTGVSQNPRHKITKRGQNVTFRCDPISEHNRLYWYRQTLGQGPEFLTYFQNEAQLEKSRLLSDRFSAERPKGSFSTLEIQRTEQGDSAMYLCASSHPRTSPGNTEAFFGQGTRLTVV.

This chain uses TRBV30 with TRBJ2-2; D is possibly TRBD1 (5 bases). V dropped 8 bases and J dropped 4 bases, with 8 bases sitting between them. Germline V gives CDR1 GTSNPN, CDR2 SVGIG (reference sequence). The CDR3 sequence is 11 residues long. CDR3 coding DNA: TGTGCCCAGGGTGTCACCGGGGAGCTGTTTTTT. Translated: CAQGVTGELFF.

The rearrangement links TRBV11-2 to TRBJ1-2, with 11 bases matching TRBD1. Germline V lookup: CDR1 SGHAT, CDR2 FQNNGV. The CDR3 consists of 15 residues. Trimming cost V 5 bases and J 4 bases; bases outside gene matches: 6. The CDR3 loop is CASSPGQGAAYGYTF. In nucleotides, the CDR3 is TGTGCCAGCAGCCCCGGACAGGGGGCGGCCTATGGCTACACCTTC.

The chain has TRBV29-1 and TRBJ1-2; TRBD1 matches 8 bases. The CDR3 is 14 amino acids. Looked up from germline, CDR1 is SQVTM and CDR2 is ANQGSEA. J lost 4 bases, V lost 7 bases, and 11 bases had no gene match. CDR3 coding DNA: TGCAGCGCCCCCCAGGGGGCACAATCCTATGGCTACACCTTC. Translating gives CSAPQGAQSYGYTF.

The V call is TRBV29-1, the J call TRBJ2-5, with a weak D call TRBD2 (5 bases). The CDR3 is 15 amino acids. V gave up 7 bases and J gave up 4 bases, with 22 bases separating them. CDR1 and CDR2 (germline): SQVTM, ANQGSEA. The CDR3 loop reads CSARGSAEDPETQYF. The CDR3 DNA sequence: TGCAGCGCCCGGGGATCAGCGGAGGATCCAGAGACCCAGTACTTC.

The rearrangement uses TRBV5-1 and TRBJ2-7; TRBD2 matches at 10 bases. Germline V gene data show CDR1 as SGHRS and CDR2 as YFSETQ. This CDR3 spans 15 amino acids. The J segment lost 3 bases and the V segment lost 0 bases, leaving 3 bases of the junction unmatched. CDR3 sequence reads: CASSLAPSGGYEQYF. In DNA, the CDR3 is TGCGCCAGCAGCTTGGCCCCTAGCGGGGGCTACGAGCAGTACTTC.

This clone was seen just once. The chain joins TRBV28 to TRBJ2-6; D is possibly TRBD1 or TRBD2 (5 bases each). CDR3 length: 16 residues. Germline V gene sequence: CDR1 MDHEN, CDR2 SYDVKM. The V and J ends lost 6 bases and 1 base respectively, with 13 bases between them. CDR3 in amino acids: CASSGTALSGANVLTF. CDR3 DNA: TGTGCCAGCAGCGGGACGGCCTTGTCTGGGGCCAACGTCCTGACTTTC.

V gene TRBV18 combines with J gene TRBJ2-5; D might be TRBD1 (7 bases). The CDR3 is 14 residues long. The germline CDR1 and CDR2 sequences are KGHSH and LQKENI. Trimming took 4 bases from V and 2 from J, leaving 11 bases between them. For the CDR3, the DNA is TGTGCCAGCTCACGCGGGACAGAGCAAGAGACCCAGTACTTC. Translated: CASSRGTEQETQYF. The variable domain in full, with the rest retrieved from reference TRBV18 and TRBJ2-5, is NAGVMQNPRHLVRRRGQEARLRCSPMKGHSHVYWYRQLPEEGLKFMVYLQKENIIDESGMPKERFSAEFPKEGPSILRIQQVVRGDSAAYFCASSRGTEQETQYFGPGTRLLVL.